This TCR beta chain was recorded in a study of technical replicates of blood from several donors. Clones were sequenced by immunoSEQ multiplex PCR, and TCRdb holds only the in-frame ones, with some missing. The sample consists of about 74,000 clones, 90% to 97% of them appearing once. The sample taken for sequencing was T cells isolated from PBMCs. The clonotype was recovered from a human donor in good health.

The chain's CDR3 is CASSAGGSNQPQHF. In DNA form, the CDR3 reads TGTGCCAGCAGCGCGGGAGGGAGCAATCAGCCCCAGCATTTT. The chain couples TRBV9 to TRBJ1-5; D uncertain. V was shortened by 3 bases and J by 1 base, with 8 bases between the two germline ends. Germline values: CDR1 SGDLS, CDR2 YYNGEE. The CDR3 has 14 residues. The full variable domain, its missing parts supplied by reference TRBV9 and TRBJ1-5, is DSGVTQTPKHLITATGQRVTLRCSPRSGDLSVYWYQQSLDQGLQFLIQYYNGEERAKGNILERFSAQQFPDLHSELNLSSLELGDSALYFCASSAGGSNQPQHFGDGTRLSIL.